The 2 T cell receptor beta chains listed next were all sequenced from one sample in a study of cytomegalovirus exposure and HLA in healthy donors. 60 Vbeta and 13 Jbeta primers were used in PCR. Produced via immunoSEQ multiplex PCR; TCRdb's table is partial and in-frame only. The repertoire holds approximately 130,000 clones, with 75% as singletons. Material: PBMCs. These receptor sequences come from a young man in good health and CMV-seronegative.

The rearrangement uses TRBV5-4 and TRBJ2-1, with D perhaps matching TRBD2 (6 bases). The CDR3 loop spans 12 amino acids. Trimming shortened V by 1 base and J by 12 bases, and 11 bases separated the two germline ends. Germline V CDR1 and CDR2: SGHNT, YYREEE (reference sequence). CDR3 nucleotides: TGTGCCAGCAGCTTGAATGGGGAGGCGCAGTTCTTC. Residues: CASSLNGEAQFF.

In nucleotides, the CDR3 is TGTGCCAGCAGCTTGACTAGCGACAATGAGCAGTTCTTC. Translated, it gives CASSLTSDNEQFF. This sequence joins TRBV5-5 and TRBJ2-1, with 7 bases fitting TRBD2. V lost 1 base, J lost 5 bases, and 0 bases stayed unmatched. Germline V lookup: CDR1 SGHKS, CDR2 YYEKEE (reference sequence). The CDR3 consists of 13 residues.